These 12 T cell receptor beta chains share one sample of origin, sequenced in a study of healthy donors' naive CD4 and CD8 T cells (dated by TCRdb to the mid-2010s). The sequencer listed for this sample is 454 GS FLX Titanium. A previously published linear amplification protocol was used to build TCR libraries from about 540 ng of total RNA. Using fastp trimming at Q25 and MiXCR clonotype assembly, TCRdb reanalyzed the public sequencing data and kept in-frame beta chains. Each entry is one CDR3 protein sequence, shown with its most common DNA and genes. The sample yields 150,000 to 200,000 distinct CDR3 sequences; over 60% were counted once. Roughly 2.3% of the sample is taken by the ten largest. The sample was naive CD4+ and CD8+ T cells sorted from blood, pooled from several donors. What the cell subset or site label conveys for this sample: FACS-sorted naive CD4+ (CD45RO-CD45RA+) and naive CD8+ (CD45RA+CD27bright) T cells. Source of these receptors: a pool of human donors in good health; the sample pools cells from several healthy donors.

This chain uses TRBV29-1 with TRBJ2-7; the match to TRBD2 covers 10 bases. The CDR3 has 16 residues. Unmatched junction bases numbered 11, after V lost 0 bases and J lost 6 bases. Per germline, CDR1 SQVTM and CDR2 ANQGSEA. The CDR3 sequence: CSVEDRELAGVGEQYF. In DNA, the CDR3 is TGCAGCGTTGAAGACAGGGAGCTAGCGGGAGTCGGCGAGCAGTACTTC.

The V gene is TRBV10-3, the J gene TRBJ2-7; D call uncertain. V shed 2 bases and J shed 3 bases, with 11 bases lying between them. The CDR3 is made up of 14 amino acids. From germline, CDR1 is ENHRY and CDR2 SYGVKD. CDR3 residues: CAISELTLNYEQYF. The CDR3 bases are TGTGCCATCAGTGAGCTTACACTAAACTACGAGCAGTACTTC.

The chain carries TRBV6-5 and TRBJ2-5, with 8 bases matching TRBD2. With 6 bases clipped from V and 5 bases from J, the junction kept 14 bases outside the gene matches. The CDR3 is 16 amino acids. The germline V gene encodes CDR1 MNHEY and CDR2 SVGAGI. The CDR3 region has the DNA TGTGCCAGCAGCCCCGGGGGAAGCGGGAGCAGGGAGACCCAGTACTTC. Its translation is CASSPGGSGSRETQYF.

V gene TRBV6-5 combines with J gene TRBJ1-3; D gene uncertain. The V end lost 7 bases, the J end lost 0 bases, and 7 bases lay between the germline ends. In germline, CDR1 is MNHEY, CDR2 SVGAGI. The CDR3 is 13 residues long. CDR3 in DNA: TGTGCCAGCAACCTTTTCTCTGGAAACACCATATATTTT. Its protein is CASNLFSGNTIYF.

This chain links TRBV6-5 with TRBJ2-2; tentatively, D is TRBD2 (6 bases). From germline, CDR1 is MNHEY and CDR2 SVGAGI. V lost 3 bases to trimming and J lost 2 bases, with 10 bases between them. CDR3 size: 15 residues. The CDR3 here is CASSYHSGNTGELFF. DNA for the CDR3: TGTGCCAGCAGTTATCATAGCGGTAACACCGGGGAGCTGTTTTTT.

The V gene is TRBV29-1, the J gene TRBJ2-1, with D uncertain. Germline V CDR1 and CDR2: SQVTM, ANQGSEA. This CDR3 has 13 residues. V lost 6 bases and J 7 bases, leaving 16 bases between the germline ends. CDR3 sequence: CSVARNRQNEQFF. The CDR3 DNA reads TGCAGCGTGGCCAGGAACAGACAAAATGAGCAGTTCTTC.

The sample holds one count of this clonotype. The chain has TRBV11-1 and TRBJ2-7; no clear D. The CDR3 sequence is 16 residues long. The V end was cut by 1 base, the J end by 0 bases, with 13 bases between. Germline V gene data show CDR1 as SGHAT and CDR2 as FQDESV (reference sequence). In nucleotides, the CDR3 is TGTGCCAGCAGCTTAGGGCCCCAGGTCAACTCCTACGAGCAGTACTTC. Translated: CASSLGPQVNSYEQYF.

This chain connects TRBV5-1 to TRBJ1-6; maybe TRBD1 (6 bases). Trimming cost V 0 bases and J 1 base, with 8 bases left between them. The CDR3 contains 16 residues. Germline-derived CDR1 and CDR2 are SGHRS and YFSETQ. In nucleotides, the CDR3 is TGCGCCAGCAGCTTGGGACAGGTATCCTATAATTCACCCCTCCACTTT. It translates to CASSLGQVSYNSPLHF.

The CDR3 reads CSVEKDGQNSGNTIYF. DNA for the CDR3: TGCAGCGTTGAGAAGGATGGGCAGAACTCTGGAAACACCATATATTTT. The chain has TRBV29-1 and TRBJ1-3, with D uncertain. The CDR3 runs to 16 residues. Trimming cost V 3 bases and J 0 bases, with 15 bases left between them. The germline CDR1 and CDR2 sequences are SQVTM and ANQGSEA.

The chain couples TRBV4-2 to TRBJ2-1; weak D call: TRBD2 (5 bases). CDR1 is LGHNA, CDR2 YNFKEQ, per germline. The CDR3 sequence is 17 residues long. The V end lost 1 base, the J end lost 2 bases, and 15 bases lay between the germline ends. The CDR3 reads CASSQGATAGTYNEQFF. DNA of the CDR3: TGTGCCAGCAGCCAAGGCGCGACTGCGGGTACCTACAATGAGCAGTTCTTC.

This clonotype was seen just once. V usage is TRBV20-1 and J usage is TRBJ2-7; TRBD1 agrees at 9 bases. V lost 1 base to trimming and J lost 5 bases; unmatched junction nucleotides: 9. Germline V CDR1 and CDR2: DFQATT, SNEGSKA (reference sequence). The length of the CDR3 is 15 residues. The CDR3 loop is CSARVPRDREDEQYF. CDR3 nucleotide sequence: TGCAGTGCTAGAGTCCCCCGGGACAGGGAAGACGAGCAGTACTTC.

CDR3 nucleotide sequence: TGTGCCAGCAGTTTTCCGACAACCGGCAGTCAGCCCCAGCATTTT. It is translated as CASSFPTTGSQPQHF. The chain is built from TRBV6-5 and TRBJ1-5; unclear D gene. Germline-derived CDR1 and CDR2 are MNHEY and SVGAGI. The V gene lost 4 bases and the J gene lost 6 bases, with 16 bases spanning the gap. The CDR3 spans 15 residues.